One T cell receptor (beta chain) is described in this entry. The antigen remains undetermined. Researchers built TCR beta cDNA using 5'RACE template switching with UMIs. TCRdb reprocessed the 5' RACE reads, keeping one entry per CDR3 protein, no DNA. The ten top clones account for about 4.2%, within a sample of about 260,000 distinct CDR3 sequences. This specimen belongs to a study of T cells expressing NK-cell markers. About the study: Repertoires of TCR beta were obtained from T cells sorted as CD3+CD56+NKG2C+, CD3+CD56+NKG2C- and CD3+CD56-NKG2C+. Seropositivity for HCMV was found in most of the eight sequenced donors, with one seronegative. Overall study results and limits: The CD3+CD56-NKG2C+ fraction was also led by these clonotypes in several donors.

The receptor was derived from a woman between 18 and 69 years old in good health. Sequenced material: blood T cells: a sorted CD56 or NKG2C T cell subset, CD4+ or CD8+ T cells, or bulk PBMC T cells (not recorded which).

CDR3 amino acids: CSTLEVKATDTQYF. This chain joins TRBV29-1 and TRBJ2-3. Per the germline V gene, CDR1 is SQVTM and CDR2 is ANQGSEA. The CDR3 extends over 14 amino acids.